These 16 T cell receptor beta chains came from one sample sequenced in a study of vaccination effects on CD4 cells after COVID-19. When less than 12 days of culture had elapsed, CD4+ T cells were isolated. Two doses of either BNT162b2 or mRNA-1273 were given to each participant. TCRdb's copy holds only in-frame clones and misses some; the assay was immunoSEQ multiplex PCR. The sample holds about 45,000 clones, over 60% seen once. The antigens of these receptors remain unknown. This specimen consisted of CD4+ T cells from PBMCs cultured without peptide, obtained after COVID-19 vaccination. Receptors originate from a human donor who received a COVID-19 vaccine.

The CDR3 DNA follows: TGTGCCTATGGCGCAGGGGGTTATCAGCCCCAGCATTTT. It encodes CAYGAGGYQPQHF. The V gene is TRBV6-6, the J gene TRBJ1-5, with 7 bases fitting TRBD1. This CDR3 comprises 13 residues. Unmatched junction bases numbered 9, after V lost 11 bases and J lost 5 bases. Germline V gene sequence: CDR1 MNHNY, CDR2 SVGAGI (reference sequence).

In this sample, this clone turned up a few times. V is TRBV7-9 and J is TRBJ2-4, with 8 positions matching TRBD1. The CDR3 is 14 amino acids. Trimming took 7 bases from V and 6 from J; bases not matched to a gene: 8. The germline V gene encodes CDR1 SEHNR and CDR2 FQNEAQ (reference sequence). CDR3 residues: CASTLIGTGNIQYF. The CDR3 nucleotides are TGTGCCAGCACCTTGATCGGGACAGGAAACATTCAGTACTTC.

This chain uses TRBV12-5 with TRBJ1-4; 8 bases line up with TRBD1. The CDR3 runs to 17 residues. The germline gives CDR1 LGHNT, CDR2 FRNRAP. J gave up 5 bases and V 0 bases, and 8 bases lay outside the gene matches. CDR3 amino acids: CASGLVLGRTGNEKLFF. CDR3 nucleotide sequence: TGTGCTAGTGGTTTGGTTCTAGGTCGGACAGGGAATGAAAAACTGTTTTTT. Looking up the rest from reference TRBV12-5 and TRBJ1-4 gives the full variable domain: DARVTQTPRHKVTEMGQEVTMRCQPILGHNTVFWYRQTMMQGLELLAYFRNRAPLDDSGMPKDRFSAEMPDATLATLKIQPSEPRDSAVYFCASGLVLGRTGNEKLFFGSGTQLSVL.

The chain couples TRBV18 to TRBJ2-7; D uncertain. V was cut by 0 bases and J by 0 bases, with 12 bases left in between. CDR1 is KGHSH, CDR2 LQKENI, per germline. This CDR3 region has 16 residues. CDR3 amino acids: CASSPPIGVSSYEQYF. The CDR3 region has the DNA TGTGCCAGCTCACCACCTATCGGAGTAAGCTCCTACGAGCAGTACTTC.

This chain links TRBV19 with TRBJ1-5; 12 bases align to TRBD1. The CDR3 runs to 17 residues. Trimming removed 5 bases from V and 1 base from J; junction bases left unmatched: 6. The germline V gene has CDR1 LNHDA and CDR2 SQIVND (reference sequence). The CDR3 sequence is CASSPGQGARSNQPQHF. The DNA for the CDR3 is TGTGCCAGTAGTCCGGGACAGGGGGCTAGGAGCAATCAGCCCCAGCATTTT.

This chain links TRBV3-1 (or the pseudogene TRBV3-2) with TRBJ2-2, with D uncertain. Germline CDR1 is LGHDT and CDR2 is YNNKEL (reference sequence). V was shortened by 3 bases and J by 5 bases, with 4 bases between the two germline ends. CDR3 size: 12 residues. CDR3 protein: CASSQPTGELFF. The CDR3, as DNA: TGTGCCAGCAGCCAGCCGACCGGGGAGCTGTTTTTT.

This chain connects TRBV20-1 to TRBJ2-5, with 7 bases lining up with TRBD1. Germline trimming cut 3 bases from V and 2 bases from J; bases unmatched to any gene: 6. CDR1 is DFQATT and CDR2 is SNEGSKA in the germline V gene (reference sequence). The CDR3 extends over 14 amino acids. In DNA, the CDR3 is TGCAGTGCTAGTTTCGGACAGGCACAAGAGACCCAGTACTTC. This codes for CSASFGQAQETQYF.

The chain carries TRBV9 and TRBJ2-3; TRBD2 matches at 11 bases. The CDR3 extends over 16 amino acids. CDR1 is SGDLS, CDR2 YYNGEE, per germline. V lost 3 bases and J lost 5; bases outside the gene matches: 8. CDR3 sequence (DNA): TGTGCCAGCAGCGCCCGAGCCGGGACTAGCGGAGATACGCAGTATTTT. Translating gives CASSARAGTSGDTQYF.

The chain has TRBV2 and TRBJ1-4; possible D gene TRBD1, 5 bases. Trimming shortened V by 1 base and J by 7 bases, and 13 bases separated the two germline ends. CDR3 length: 15 amino acids. The germline CDR1 and CDR2 sequences are SNHLY and FYNNEI. The CDR3 DNA follows: TGTGCCAGCAGTGAAGGAGGGACGGCAGGTGAAAAACTGTTTTTT. Residues: CASSEGGTAGEKLFF. Together with reference TRBV2 and TRBJ1-4, the CDR3 gives the full variable domain: EPEVTQTPSHQVTQMGQEVILRCVPISNHLYFYWYRQILGQKVEFLVSFYNNEISEKSEIFDDQFSVERPDGSNFTLKIRSTKLEDSAMYFCASSEGGTAGEKLFFGSGTQLSVL.

The chain links TRBV10-1 to TRBJ1-2; D gene uncertain. V dropped 2 bases and J dropped 5 bases, with 12 bases sitting between them. This CDR3 comprises 14 residues. The germline V gene has CDR1 WNHNN and CDR2 SYGVQD (reference sequence). This CDR3 reads CASSESRQAYGYTF. Written as DNA, the CDR3 is TGCGCCAGCAGTGAGAGCAGGCAAGCGTATGGCTACACCTTC.

The rearrangement uses TRBV9 and TRBJ2-3; possibly TRBD1 or TRBD2 for D (6 bases each). This CDR3 spans 18 amino acids. Germline CDR1 and CDR2: SGDLS and YYNGEE. Trimming left V 1 base short and J 2 bases short, with 20 bases between. CDR3 sequence reads: CASSVSIGGIRDTDTQYF. For the CDR3, the DNA is TGTGCCAGCAGCGTATCAATAGGGGGGATTAGAGACACAGATACGCAGTATTTT.

The V gene is TRBV7-2, the J gene TRBJ2-7; TRBD1 or TRBD2 may be the D gene (5 bases each). Trimming removed 6 bases from V and 1 base from J, with 16 bases in between. Germline V gene data show CDR1 as SGHTA and CDR2 as FQGNSA. This CDR3 has 15 amino acids. The CDR3 spells CASSRAGIASYEQYF. Here the CDR3 DNA reads TGTGCCAGCAGTCGGGCAGGGATAGCGTCCTACGAGCAGTACTTC.

The genes are TRBV3-1 (or the pseudogene TRBV3-2) and TRBJ2-5; 10 nucleotides match TRBD2. With V trimmed by 3 bases and J by 5 bases, 12 bases remained unmatched. This CDR3 has 17 residues. Germline lookup yields CDR1 LGHDT and CDR2 YNNKEL (reference sequence). The CDR3 nucleotides read TGTGCCAGCAGCCAGTCAGGGAGCGGGGGGGCCGGGGAGACCCAGTACTTC. It codes for CASSQSGSGGAGETQYF.

CDR3 sequence: CASSRHDRDNEQFF. CDR3 DNA sequence: TGTGCCAGCAGCCGACACGACCGGGACAATGAGCAGTTCTTC. This sequence joins TRBV11-2 and TRBJ2-1, with D uncertain. Germline-derived CDR1 and CDR2 are SGHAT and FQNNGV. There are 14 residues in the CDR3. Trimming cost V 5 bases and J 5 bases, with 13 bases left between them. Variable domain in full (rest from reference TRBV11-2 and TRBJ2-1): EAGVAQSPRYKIIEKRQSVAFWCNPISGHATLYWYQQILGQGPKLLIQFQNNGVVDDSQLPKDRFSAERLKGVDSTLKIQPAKLEDSAVYLCASSRHDRDNEQFFGPGTRLTVL.

This clone was detected only once. V and J are TRBV29-1 and TRBJ2-6; D not certain. The CDR3 contains 13 residues. CDR1 and CDR2 from the germline V gene are SQVTM and ANQGSEA. V dropped 7 bases and J dropped 0 bases, with 7 bases sitting between them. This CDR3 is CSAAGSGANVLTF. The CDR3 DNA reads as TGCAGCGCCGCAGGCTCTGGGGCCAACGTCCTGACTTTC.

The chain combines TRBV6-2 or TRBV6-3 with TRBJ1-1, with D perhaps TRBD1 (6 bases). V shed 6 bases and J shed 1 base, with 18 bases lying between them. Germline V gene data show CDR1 as MNHEY and CDR2 as SVGEGT. The CDR3 length is 16 residues. CDR3: CASSPTPQGKNTEAFF. As DNA, the CDR3 is TGTGCCAGCAGCCCTACCCCACAGGGAAAGAACACTGAAGCTTTCTTT.